This TCR beta chain was profiled in a study of T cell changes during pregnancy in multiple sclerosis. The method was immunoSEQ multiplex PCR; TCRdb's version includes in-frame clones alone and lacks a portion of them. The data show about 71,000 clones, approximately 92% seen once. CDR3 length equals 13 residues. Between the trimmed V and J ends, which lost 4 bases and 5 bases, there was a span of 9 bases. Germline V gene lookup returns CDR1 SEHNR and CDR2 FQNEAQ (reference sequence). The V gene is TRBV7-9, the J gene TRBJ2-1, with a possible D match to TRBD2 (5 bases). The clonotype was recovered from a female donor with multiple sclerosis, enrolled in a pregnancy study. Sample: peripheral blood, taken in the third trimester of pregnancy. This CDR3 is CASSSAGDNEQFF. The CDR3 region has the DNA TGTGCCAGCAGCTCCGCCGGGGACAATGAGCAGTTCTTC.